These 18 T cell receptor beta chains were sequenced from one sample in a study of regulatory T cells in long-lasting Graves disease. iRepertoire HTBI primers and Arm-PCR of CDR3 regions built TCR beta libraries. From the multiplex PCR reads, TCRdb called clonotypes with MiXCR, one entry per CDR3 protein. The profile shows about 400,000 distinct CDR3 sequences, 20% of them singletons. Time point of the sample: persistent/refractory GD, antithyroid drugs over 5 years with positive TRAb. Isolated PBMC RNA provided the starting material for the TCR library. Material: peripheral blood mononuclear cells (PBMCs), obtained when the disease was refractory, from a patient treated with antithyroid drugs. These receptors originate from a female donor with Graves disease.

CDR3 residues: CSATGDYNYGYTF. In nucleotides, the CDR3 is TGCAGCGCGACGGGAGACTATAACTATGGCTACACCTTC. The chain combines TRBV20-1 with TRBJ1-2; D remains unclear. CDR3 size: 13 residues. Per germline, CDR1 DFQATT and CDR2 SNEGSKA (reference sequence).

This clonotype has at least ten counts. The chain combines TRBV12-3 or TRBV12-4 with TRBJ2-6; D uncertain. V dropped 3 bases and J dropped 1 base, with 4 bases sitting between them. The CDR3 extends over 14 amino acids. The CDR3 DNA reads as TGTGCCAGCAGTTTGTTGTCTGGGGCCAACGTCCTGACTTTC. Its translation: CASSLLSGANVLTF.

This clonotype appeared many times. The chain combines TRBV6-5 with TRBJ1-1; D remains ambiguous. CDR3 size: 13 residues. V lost 2 bases, J lost 4 bases, and 8 bases lay in between. The germline gives CDR1 MNHEY, CDR2 SVGAGI. The CDR3 spells CASSYAVGTEAFF. Here the CDR3 DNA reads TGTGCCAGCAGTTACGCCGTCGGCACTGAAGCTTTCTTT.

This clonotype was observed a few times. The V gene is TRBV19, the J gene TRBJ2-5; 10 bases line up with TRBD2. The CDR3 sequence is 16 residues long. The germline V gene encodes CDR1 LNHDA and CDR2 SQIVND (reference sequence). J lost 3 bases, V lost 5 bases, and 9 bases had no gene match. The CDR3 spells CASSGSGLAVEETQYF. CDR3 coding DNA: TGTGCCAGTAGTGGCTCAGGACTAGCGGTGGAAGAGACCCAGTACTTC.

This clonotype has ten or more counts. This sequence joins TRBV3-1 and TRBJ2-7; D is unresolved. The CDR3 spans 17 residues. V shed 2 bases and J shed 2 bases, with 19 bases lying between them. From germline, CDR1 is LGHDT and CDR2 YNNKEL (reference sequence). Written as DNA, the CDR3 is TGTGCCAGCAGCCAAAACCAAATAGGACGTAAGGCCTACGAGCAGTACTTC. This encodes CASSQNQIGRKAYEQYF.

The chain carries TRBV20-1 and TRBJ1-5, with 9 nucleotides matching TRBD1. Germline lookup yields CDR1 DFQATT and CDR2 SNEGSKA (reference sequence). Trimming removed 3 bases from V and 2 bases from J; junction bases left unmatched: 8. This CDR3 has 16 amino acids. The CDR3 spells CSASKQGADGNQPQHF. The CDR3 DNA follows: TGCAGTGCTAGCAAACAGGGGGCGGATGGCAATCAGCCCCAGCATTTT.

In its sample, this clonotype was seen a few times. The chain employs TRBV29-1 and TRBJ2-5, with a tentative D call TRBD2 (6 bases). Germline V gene data show CDR1 as SQVTM and CDR2 as ANQGSEA. With 3 bases removed from V and 5 bases from J, the gap between germline ends came to 16 bases. The CDR3 length is 14 residues. The CDR3 protein is CSVEGGGVGETQYF. CDR3 nucleotide sequence: TGCAGCGTTGAGGGCGGAGGGGTTGGGGAGACCCAGTACTTC.

This chain uses TRBV11-2 with TRBJ2-6; D not certain. Germline V lookup: CDR1 SGHAT, CDR2 FQNNGV. The CDR3 length is 15 residues. Trimming took 1 base from V and 4 from J, leaving 8 bases between them. CDR3 amino acids: CASSLAPAGANVLTF. CDR3 nucleotide sequence: TGTGCCAGCAGCTTAGCCCCGGCGGGGGCCAACGTCCTGACTTTC.

This clonotype has at least ten counts. This chain links TRBV28 with TRBJ1-2; no definite D call. V was trimmed by 5 bases and J by 4 bases, leaving 11 bases between them. Looked up from germline, CDR1 is MDHEN and CDR2 is SYDVKM. There are 13 residues in the CDR3. The CDR3 DNA sequence: TGTGCCAGCAGTCTAACAAGTGGCTATGGCTACACCTTC. It encodes CASSLTSGYGYTF.

This clonotype was observed many times. The chain recombines TRBV11-2 with TRBJ2-7; no definite D call. There are 15 residues in the CDR3. Deletions cut 1 base from V and 2 bases from J, with 12 bases between. The germline V gene encodes CDR1 SGHAT and CDR2 FQNNGV. As DNA, the CDR3 is TGTGCCAGCAGCTTAGGTGGGATTCCGGCCTACGAGCAGTACTTC. As protein: CASSLGGIPAYEQYF. Filled out from reference TRBV11-2 and TRBJ2-7, the complete variable domain reads EAGVAQSPRYKIIEKRQSVAFWCNPISGHATLYWYQQILGQGPKLLIQFQNNGVVDDSQLPKDRFSAERLKGVDSTLKIQPAKLEDSAVYLCASSLGGIPAYEQYFGPGTRLTVT.

The rearrangement uses TRBV12-3 or TRBV12-4 and TRBJ1-2, with 10 bases lining up with TRBD1. The CDR3 length is 16 residues. With V trimmed by 5 bases and J by 7 bases, 13 bases remained unmatched. As DNA, the CDR3 is TGTGCCAGCAGTGACGCCCCCCCCGGGACAGGGGTTGGCTACACCTTC. Protein sequence: CASSDAPPGTGVGYTF.

This clonotype was seen repeatedly, ten times or more. The J gene is TRBJ1-2, the V gene TRBV27; 10 bases line up with TRBD1. The length of the CDR3 is 16 residues. CDR1 MNHEY and CDR2 SMNVEV come from the germline V gene (reference sequence). J lost 8 bases, V lost 2 bases, and 11 bases had no gene match. This CDR3 is CASSLAPTGGLRGYTF. As DNA, the CDR3 is TGTGCCAGCAGTTTAGCGCCGACAGGGGGCTTGAGGGGCTACACCTTC.

The rearrangement links TRBV15 to TRBJ2-2; no clear D. This CDR3 contains 14 residues. The germline gives CDR1 LNHNV, CDR2 YYDKDF (reference sequence). With 0 bases removed from V and 3 bases from J, the gap between germline ends came to 5 bases. CDR3 nucleotides: TGTGCCACCAGCAGAGATAGACACACCGGGGAGCTGTTTTTT. Its protein product is CATSRDRHTGELFF.

A few counts support this clonotype. The gene calls are TRBV10-3 and TRBJ1-2; possibly TRBD1 for D (6 bases). CDR1 is ENHRY and CDR2 is SYGVKD in the germline V gene. The length of the CDR3 is 15 residues. The V end lost 4 bases, the J end lost 4 bases, and 16 bases lay between the germline ends. The CDR3 reads CAISVAGELGYGYTF. The CDR3, as DNA: TGTGCCATCAGTGTGGCAGGGGAATTGGGCTATGGCTACACCTTC.

J is TRBJ2-7 and V is TRBV7-2; unclear D gene. Germline V gene sequence: CDR1 SGHTA, CDR2 FQGNSA. This CDR3 contains 11 residues. Deletions cut 4 bases from V and 6 bases from J, with 7 bases between. CDR3 in amino acids: CASSSSSEQYF. The CDR3 bases are TGTGCCAGCAGCTCCAGTAGCGAGCAGTACTTC.

This chain joins TRBV3-1 and TRBJ2-5; D perhaps matches TRBD2 (7 bases). CDR3 length: 15 residues. In germline, CDR1 is LGHDT, CDR2 YNNKEL (reference sequence). The V gene lost 1 base and the J gene lost 5 bases, with 14 bases spanning the gap. CDR3 sequence: CASSQGGGDAETQYF. In nucleotides, the CDR3 is TGTGCCAGCAGCCAAGGAGGGGGGGATGCCGAGACCCAGTACTTC.

The gene calls are TRBV28 and TRBJ1-2; no firm D call. The CDR3 has 14 amino acids. V shed 2 bases and J shed 1 base, with 8 bases lying between them. Germline V lookup: CDR1 MDHEN, CDR2 SYDVKM. The CDR3: CASSLVGNNYGYTF. Here the CDR3 DNA reads TGTGCCAGCAGTTTAGTCGGGAATAACTATGGCTACACCTTC.

The CDR3 loop reads CASRMTEQNTEAFF. As DNA, the CDR3 is TGTGCCAGCAGGATGACAGAGCAGAACACTGAAGCTTTCTTT. The chain couples TRBV12-3 or TRBV12-4 to TRBJ1-1; D possibly corresponds to TRBD1 (5 bases). The CDR3 loop spans 14 amino acids. Trimming removed 6 bases from V and 1 base from J, with 12 bases in between.